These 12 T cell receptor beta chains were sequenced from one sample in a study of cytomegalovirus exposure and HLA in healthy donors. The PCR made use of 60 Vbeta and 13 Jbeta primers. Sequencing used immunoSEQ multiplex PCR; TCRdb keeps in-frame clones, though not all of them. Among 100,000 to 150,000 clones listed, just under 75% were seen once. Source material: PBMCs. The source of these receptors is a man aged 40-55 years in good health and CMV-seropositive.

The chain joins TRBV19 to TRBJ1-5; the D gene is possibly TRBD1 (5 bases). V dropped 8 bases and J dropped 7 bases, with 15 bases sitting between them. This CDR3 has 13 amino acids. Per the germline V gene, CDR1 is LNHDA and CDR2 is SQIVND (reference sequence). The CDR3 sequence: CASLGGGTQPQHF. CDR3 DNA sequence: TGTGCCAGTTTGGGGGGGGGAACGCAGCCCCAGCATTTT.

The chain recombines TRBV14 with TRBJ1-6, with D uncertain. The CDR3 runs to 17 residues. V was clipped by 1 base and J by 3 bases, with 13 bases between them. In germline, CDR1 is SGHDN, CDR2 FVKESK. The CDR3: CASSQGGRGFYNSPLHF. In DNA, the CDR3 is TGTGCCAGCAGCCAAGGAGGTAGAGGCTTCTATAATTCACCCCTCCACTTT.

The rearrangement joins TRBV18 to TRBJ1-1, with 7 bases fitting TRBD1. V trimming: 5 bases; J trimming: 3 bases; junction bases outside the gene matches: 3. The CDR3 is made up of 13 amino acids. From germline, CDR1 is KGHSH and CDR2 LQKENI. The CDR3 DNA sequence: TGTGCCAGCTCATCCGACAGGGACACTGAAGCTTTCTTT. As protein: CASSSDRDTEAFF.

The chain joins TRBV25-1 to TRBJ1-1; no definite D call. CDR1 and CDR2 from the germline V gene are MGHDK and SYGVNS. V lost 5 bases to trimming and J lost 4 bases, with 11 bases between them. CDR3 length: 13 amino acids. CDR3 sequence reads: CASSLGRVTEAFF. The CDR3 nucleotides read TGTGCCAGCAGTCTCGGTCGGGTCACTGAAGCTTTCTTT.

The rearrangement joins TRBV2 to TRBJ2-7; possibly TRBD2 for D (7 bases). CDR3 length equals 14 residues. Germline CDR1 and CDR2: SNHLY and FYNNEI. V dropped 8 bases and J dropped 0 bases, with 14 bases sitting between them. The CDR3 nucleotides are TGTGCCAGCCTGGGGGGGCGTAGCTCCTACGAGCAGTACTTC. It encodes CASLGGRSSYEQYF.

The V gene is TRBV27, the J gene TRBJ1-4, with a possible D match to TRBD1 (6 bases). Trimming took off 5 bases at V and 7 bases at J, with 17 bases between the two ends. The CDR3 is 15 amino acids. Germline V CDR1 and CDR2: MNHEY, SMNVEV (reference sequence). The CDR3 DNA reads TGTGCCAGCAGTCCTTTTGGGGGGGGGCGTGAAAAACTGTTTTTT. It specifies CASSPFGGGREKLFF. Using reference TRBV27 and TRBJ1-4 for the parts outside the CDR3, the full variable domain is EAQVTQNPRYLITVTGKKLTVTCSQNMNHEYMSWYRQDPGLGLRQIYYSMNVEVTDKGDVPEGYKVSRKEKRNFPLILESPSPNQTSLYFCASSPFGGGREKLFFGSGTQLSVL.

The CDR3 DNA is TGTGCCAGCAGTCCAACACGGGGACTCCCGCAGTTCTTC. It encodes CASSPTRGLPQFF. The chain employs TRBV27 and TRBJ2-1; possible D gene TRBD2, 6 bases. The germline V gene has CDR1 MNHEY and CDR2 SMNVEV (reference sequence). V lost 5 bases, J lost 12 bases, and 17 bases lay in between. This CDR3 has 13 amino acids.

The CDR3 coding sequence is TGCGCCAGCAGCCAAGTTCTGGGGACAGGGCGCTACGAGCAGTACTTC. This codes for CASSQVLGTGRYEQYF. The chain couples TRBV4-1 to TRBJ2-7; 9 bases align to TRBD1. The CDR3 is 16 residues long. V shed 1 base, J shed 3 bases, and the junction held 7 bases outside the gene matches. The germline V gene has CDR1 MGHRA and CDR2 YSYEKL.

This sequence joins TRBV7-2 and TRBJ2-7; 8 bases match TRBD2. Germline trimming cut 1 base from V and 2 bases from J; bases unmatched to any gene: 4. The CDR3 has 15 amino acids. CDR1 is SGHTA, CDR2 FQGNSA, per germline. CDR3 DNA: TGTGCCAGCAGCTTAGTCTCAGCGGGGGCCTACGAGCAGTACTTC. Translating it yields CASSLVSAGAYEQYF. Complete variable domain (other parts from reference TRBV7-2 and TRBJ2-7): GAGVSQSPSNKVTEKGKDVELRCDPISGHTALYWYRQSLGQGLEFLIYFQGNSAPDKSGLPSDRFSAERTGGSVSTLTIQRTQQEDSAVYLCASSLVSAGAYEQYFGPGTRLTVT.

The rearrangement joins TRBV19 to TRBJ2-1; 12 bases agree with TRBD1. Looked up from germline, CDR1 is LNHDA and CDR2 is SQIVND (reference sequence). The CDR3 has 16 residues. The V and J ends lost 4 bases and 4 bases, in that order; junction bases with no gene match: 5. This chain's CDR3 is CASSKQGQGAYNEQFF. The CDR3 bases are TGTGCCAGTAGTAAACAGGGACAGGGGGCTTACAATGAGCAGTTCTTC.

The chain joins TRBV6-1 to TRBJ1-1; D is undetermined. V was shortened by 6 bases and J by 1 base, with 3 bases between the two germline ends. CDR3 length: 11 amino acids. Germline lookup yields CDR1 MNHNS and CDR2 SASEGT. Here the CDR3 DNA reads TGTGCCAGCAGACAGAACACTGAAGCTTTCTTT. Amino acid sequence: CASRQNTEAFF.

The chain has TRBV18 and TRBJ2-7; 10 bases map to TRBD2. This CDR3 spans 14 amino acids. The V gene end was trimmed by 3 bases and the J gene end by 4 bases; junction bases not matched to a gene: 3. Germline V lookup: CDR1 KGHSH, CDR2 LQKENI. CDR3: CASSPTSGLYEQYF. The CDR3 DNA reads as TGTGCCAGCTCACCGACTAGCGGGTTGTACGAGCAGTACTTC.